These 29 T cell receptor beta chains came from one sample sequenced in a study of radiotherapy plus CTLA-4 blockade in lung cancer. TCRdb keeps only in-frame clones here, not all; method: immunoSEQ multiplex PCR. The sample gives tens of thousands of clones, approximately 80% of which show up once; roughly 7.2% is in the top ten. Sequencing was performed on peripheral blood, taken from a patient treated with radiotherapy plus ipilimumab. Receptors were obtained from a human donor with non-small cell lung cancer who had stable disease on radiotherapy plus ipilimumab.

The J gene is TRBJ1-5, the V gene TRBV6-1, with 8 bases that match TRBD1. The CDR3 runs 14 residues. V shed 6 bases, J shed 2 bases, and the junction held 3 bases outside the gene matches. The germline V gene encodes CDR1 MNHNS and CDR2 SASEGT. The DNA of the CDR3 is TGTGCCAGCAGCGTACAGGGGGGCAATCAGCCCCAGCATTTT. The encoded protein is CASSVQGGNQPQHF.

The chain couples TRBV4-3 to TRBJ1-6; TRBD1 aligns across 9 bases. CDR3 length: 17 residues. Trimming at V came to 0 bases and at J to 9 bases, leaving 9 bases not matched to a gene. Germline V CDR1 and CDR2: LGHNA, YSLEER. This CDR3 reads CASSQDPPLGQGSPLHF. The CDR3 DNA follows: TGCGCCAGCAGCCAAGATCCTCCCCTGGGACAGGGTTCACCCCTCCACTTT.

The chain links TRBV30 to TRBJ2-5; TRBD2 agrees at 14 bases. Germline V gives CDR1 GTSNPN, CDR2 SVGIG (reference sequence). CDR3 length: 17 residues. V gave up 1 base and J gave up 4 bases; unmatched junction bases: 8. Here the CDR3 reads CAWSEGLAGAMAETQYF. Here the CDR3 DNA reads TGTGCCTGGAGTGAGGGACTAGCGGGGGCTATGGCAGAGACCCAGTACTTC.

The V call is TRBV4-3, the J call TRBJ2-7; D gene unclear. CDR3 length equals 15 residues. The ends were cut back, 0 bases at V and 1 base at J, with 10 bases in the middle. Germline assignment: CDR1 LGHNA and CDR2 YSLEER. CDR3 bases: TGCGCCAGCAGCCAAGATGGAGAGGAGTCCTACGAGCAGTACTTC. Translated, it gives CASSQDGEESYEQYF.

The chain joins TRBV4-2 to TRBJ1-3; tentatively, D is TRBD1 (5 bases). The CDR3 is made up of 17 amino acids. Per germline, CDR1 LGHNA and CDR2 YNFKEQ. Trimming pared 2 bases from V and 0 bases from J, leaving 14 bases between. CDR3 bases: TGTGCCAGCAGCCAAAGGGCAGGGAAGAGCTCTGGAAACACCATATATTTT. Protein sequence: CASSQRAGKSSGNTIYF.

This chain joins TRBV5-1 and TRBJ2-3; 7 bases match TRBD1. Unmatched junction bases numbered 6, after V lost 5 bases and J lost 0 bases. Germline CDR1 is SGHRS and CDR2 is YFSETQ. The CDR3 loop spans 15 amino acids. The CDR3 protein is CASRGGQTSTDTQYF. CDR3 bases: TGCGCCAGCAGAGGGGGACAGACTAGCACAGATACGCAGTATTTT.

DNA of the CDR3: TGTGCCAGCGAGGGAAATAGCTACGAGCAGTACTTC. Protein: CASEGNSYEQYF. The V and J genes are TRBV6-1 and TRBJ2-7; possibly TRBD2 for D (5 bases). Trimming pared 8 bases from V and 3 bases from J, leaving 11 bases between. Germline V lookup: CDR1 MNHNS, CDR2 SASEGT. The CDR3 runs 12 residues.

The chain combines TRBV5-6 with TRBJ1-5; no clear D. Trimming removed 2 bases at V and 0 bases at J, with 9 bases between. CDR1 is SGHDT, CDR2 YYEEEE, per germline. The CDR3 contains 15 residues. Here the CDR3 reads CASSLGTYSNQPQHF. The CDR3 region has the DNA TGTGCCAGCAGCTTAGGTACTTATAGCAATCAGCCCCAGCATTTT.

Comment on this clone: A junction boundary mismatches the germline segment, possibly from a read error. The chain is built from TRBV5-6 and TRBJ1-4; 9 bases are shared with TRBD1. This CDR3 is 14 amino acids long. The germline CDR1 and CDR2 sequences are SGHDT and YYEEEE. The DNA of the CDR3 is TGTGCCAGCAGCTACGGACAGGGGTGGAGAAAAACTGTTTTT. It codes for CASSYGQGWRKTVF.

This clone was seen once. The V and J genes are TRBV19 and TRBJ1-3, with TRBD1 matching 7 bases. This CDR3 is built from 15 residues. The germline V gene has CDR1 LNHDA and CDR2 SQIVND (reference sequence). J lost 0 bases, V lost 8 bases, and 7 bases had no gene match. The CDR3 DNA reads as TGTGCCAGTGGGTTTGACAGGGACTCTGGAAACACCATATATTTT. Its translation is CASGFDRDSGNTIYF.

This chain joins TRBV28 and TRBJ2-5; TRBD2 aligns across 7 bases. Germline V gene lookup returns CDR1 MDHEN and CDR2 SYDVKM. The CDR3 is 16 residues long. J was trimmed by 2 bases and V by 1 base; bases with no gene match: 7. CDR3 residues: CASSLSQGGLQETQYF. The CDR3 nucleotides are TGTGCCAGCAGTTTATCCCAGGGAGGGCTTCAAGAGACCCAGTACTTC.

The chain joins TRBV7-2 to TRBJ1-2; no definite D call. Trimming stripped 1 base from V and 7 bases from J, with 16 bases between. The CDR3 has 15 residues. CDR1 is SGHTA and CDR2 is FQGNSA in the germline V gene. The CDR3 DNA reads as TGTGCCAGCAGCTTAGGAGGCGGGGTCTCTCGTGGCTACACCTTC. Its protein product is CASSLGGGVSRGYTF.

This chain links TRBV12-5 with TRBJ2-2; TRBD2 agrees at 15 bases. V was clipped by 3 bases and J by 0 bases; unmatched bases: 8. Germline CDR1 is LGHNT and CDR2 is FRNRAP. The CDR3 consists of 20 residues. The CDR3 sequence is CASGLSRGLAGGTNTGELFF. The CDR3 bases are TGTGCTAGTGGTTTATCGCGGGGACTAGCGGGGGGCACGAACACCGGGGAGCTGTTTTTT.

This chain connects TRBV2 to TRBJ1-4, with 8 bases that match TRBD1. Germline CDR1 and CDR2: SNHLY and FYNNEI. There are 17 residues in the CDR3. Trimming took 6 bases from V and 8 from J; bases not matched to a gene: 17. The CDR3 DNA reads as TGTGCCAGCAGGACAGGGGTCGCAATGGCTGGGAAAGAAAAACTGTTTTTT. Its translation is CASRTGVAMAGKEKLFF.

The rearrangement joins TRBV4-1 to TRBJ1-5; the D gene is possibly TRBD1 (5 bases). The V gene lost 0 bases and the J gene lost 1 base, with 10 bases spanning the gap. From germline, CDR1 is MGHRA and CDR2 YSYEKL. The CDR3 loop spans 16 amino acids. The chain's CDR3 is CASSQENGASNQPQHF. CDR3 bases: TGCGCCAGCAGCCAAGAAAACGGGGCAAGCAATCAGCCCCAGCATTTT.

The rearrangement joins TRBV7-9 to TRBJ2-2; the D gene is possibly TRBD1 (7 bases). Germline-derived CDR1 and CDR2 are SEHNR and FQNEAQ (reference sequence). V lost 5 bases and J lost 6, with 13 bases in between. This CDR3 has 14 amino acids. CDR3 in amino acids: CASSHTGEAGELFF. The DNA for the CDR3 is TGTGCCAGCAGCCACACAGGGGAGGCCGGGGAGCTGTTTTTT.

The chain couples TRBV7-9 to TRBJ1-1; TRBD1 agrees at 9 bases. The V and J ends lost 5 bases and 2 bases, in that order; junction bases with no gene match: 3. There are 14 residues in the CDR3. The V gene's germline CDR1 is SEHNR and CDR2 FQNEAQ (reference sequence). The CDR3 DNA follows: TGTGCCAGCAGCAGGGGACAGGGCAACACTGAAGCTTTCTTT. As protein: CASSRGQGNTEAFF.

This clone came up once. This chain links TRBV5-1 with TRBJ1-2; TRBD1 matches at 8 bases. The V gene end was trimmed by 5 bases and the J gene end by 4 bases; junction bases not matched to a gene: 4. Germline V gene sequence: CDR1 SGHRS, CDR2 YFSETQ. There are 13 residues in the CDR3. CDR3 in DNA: TGCGCCAGCAGTCCGACAGGGGCCTATGGCTACACCTTC. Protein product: CASSPTGAYGYTF.

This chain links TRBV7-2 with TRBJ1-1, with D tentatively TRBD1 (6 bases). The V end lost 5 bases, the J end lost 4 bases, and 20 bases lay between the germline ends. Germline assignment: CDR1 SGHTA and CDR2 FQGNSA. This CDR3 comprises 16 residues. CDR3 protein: CASSLYGGQVGTEAFF. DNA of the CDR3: TGTGCCAGCAGCCTCTACGGGGGGCAGGTGGGCACTGAAGCTTTCTTT.

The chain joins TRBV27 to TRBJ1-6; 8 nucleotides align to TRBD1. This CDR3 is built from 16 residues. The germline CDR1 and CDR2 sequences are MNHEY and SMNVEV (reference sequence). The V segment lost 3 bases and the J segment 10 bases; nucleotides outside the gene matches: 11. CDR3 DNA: TGTGCCAGCAGTTTGAATTCCGGACAGGGAGTCTCACCCCTCCACTTT. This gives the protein CASSLNSGQGVSPLHF.

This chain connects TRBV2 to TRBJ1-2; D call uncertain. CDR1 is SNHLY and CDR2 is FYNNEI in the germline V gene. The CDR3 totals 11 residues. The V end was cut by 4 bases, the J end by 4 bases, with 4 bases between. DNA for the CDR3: TGTGCCAGCAGTGGTAGCTATGGCTACACCTTC. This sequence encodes CASSGSYGYTF.

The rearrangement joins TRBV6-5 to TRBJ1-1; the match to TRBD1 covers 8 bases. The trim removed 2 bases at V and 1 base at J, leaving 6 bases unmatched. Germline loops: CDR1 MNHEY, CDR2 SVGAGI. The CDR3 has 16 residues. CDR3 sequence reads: CASSYGNRGANTEAFF. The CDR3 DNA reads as TGTGCCAGCAGTTACGGGAACAGGGGGGCGAACACTGAAGCTTTCTTT.

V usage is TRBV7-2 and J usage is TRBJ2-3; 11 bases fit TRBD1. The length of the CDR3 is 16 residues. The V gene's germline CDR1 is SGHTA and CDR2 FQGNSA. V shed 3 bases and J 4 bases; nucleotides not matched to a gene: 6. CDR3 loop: CASSFGQGAHADTQYF. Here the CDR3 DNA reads TGTGCCAGCAGCTTTGGACAGGGGGCCCACGCAGATACGCAGTATTTT.

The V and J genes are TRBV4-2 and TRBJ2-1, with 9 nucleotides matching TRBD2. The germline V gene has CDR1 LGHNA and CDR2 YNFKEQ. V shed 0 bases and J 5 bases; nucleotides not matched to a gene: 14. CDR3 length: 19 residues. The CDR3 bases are TGTGCCAGCAGCCAAGAAACTGGGCGGGGGGGTCCTTCGGACAATGAGCAGTTCTTC. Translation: CASSQETGRGGPSDNEQFF.

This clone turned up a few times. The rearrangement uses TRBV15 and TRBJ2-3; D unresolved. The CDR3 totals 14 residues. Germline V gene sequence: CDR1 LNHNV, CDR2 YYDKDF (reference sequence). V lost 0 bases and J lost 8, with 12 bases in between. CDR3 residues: CATSRDAESGTQYF. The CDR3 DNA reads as TGTGCCACCAGCAGAGATGCAGAATCGGGTACGCAGTATTTT.

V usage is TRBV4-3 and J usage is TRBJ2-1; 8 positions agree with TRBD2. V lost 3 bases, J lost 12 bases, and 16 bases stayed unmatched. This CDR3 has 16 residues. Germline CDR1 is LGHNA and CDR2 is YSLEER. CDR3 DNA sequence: TGCGCCAGCAGCCAGACCAGCGGGGGAAGTAATGATGGGCAGTTCTTC. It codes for CASSQTSGGSNDGQFF.

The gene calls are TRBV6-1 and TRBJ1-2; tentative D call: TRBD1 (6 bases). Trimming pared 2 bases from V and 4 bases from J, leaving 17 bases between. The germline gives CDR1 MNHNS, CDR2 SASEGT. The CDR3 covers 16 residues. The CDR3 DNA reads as TGTGCCAGCAGTGAATACCCCCAGGGGCAAATCTATGGCTACACCTTC. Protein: CASSEYPQGQIYGYTF.

As DNA, the CDR3 is TGTGCCAGCAGCTTCCGGAACCCCCCGGGGGCTTTCTTT. This sequence encodes CASSFRNPPGAFF. J is TRBJ1-1 and V is TRBV11-2; unclear D gene. The V end was cut by 3 bases, the J end by 11 bases, with 16 bases between. The germline V gene has CDR1 SGHAT and CDR2 FQNNGV. CDR3 length: 13 amino acids.

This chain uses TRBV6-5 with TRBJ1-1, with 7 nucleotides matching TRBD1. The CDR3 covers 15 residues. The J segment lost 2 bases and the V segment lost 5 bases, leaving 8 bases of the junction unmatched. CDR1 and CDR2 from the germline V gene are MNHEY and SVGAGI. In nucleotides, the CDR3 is TGTGCCAGCAGTCCCGGACAGGAGAAAAACACTGAAGCTTTCTTT. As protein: CASSPGQEKNTEAFF.